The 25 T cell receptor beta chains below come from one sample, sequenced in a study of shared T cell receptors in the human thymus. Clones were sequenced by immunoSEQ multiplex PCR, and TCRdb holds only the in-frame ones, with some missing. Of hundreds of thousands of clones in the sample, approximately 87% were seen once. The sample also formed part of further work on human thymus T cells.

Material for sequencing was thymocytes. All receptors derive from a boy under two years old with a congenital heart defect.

The CDR3 loop reads CAWSPGPYNEQFF. The CDR3 region has the DNA TGTGCCTGGAGTCCTGGCCCCTACAATGAGCAGTTCTTC. The chain carries TRBV30 and TRBJ2-1; D unresolved. Germline V gives CDR1 GTSNPN, CDR2 SVGIG (reference sequence). The CDR3 has 13 residues. With 2 bases removed from V and 2 bases from J, the gap between germline ends came to 7 bases.

CDR3 DNA sequence: TGTGCCAGCACCGTCCACCGGGACAGGGCATCCTACGAGCAGTACTTC. Its translation is CASTVHRDRASYEQYF. The chain couples TRBV6-4 to TRBJ2-7, with 9 bases lining up with TRBD1. The germline gives CDR1 MRHNA, CDR2 SNTAGT. This CDR3 comprises 16 residues. V lost 7 bases to trimming and J lost 1 base; unmatched junction nucleotides: 11.

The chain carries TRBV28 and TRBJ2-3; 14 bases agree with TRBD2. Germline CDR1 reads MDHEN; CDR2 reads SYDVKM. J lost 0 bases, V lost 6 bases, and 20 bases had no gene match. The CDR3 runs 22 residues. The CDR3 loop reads CASRSGLAGVRRRPTSTDTQYF. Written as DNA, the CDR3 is TGTGCCAGCAGATCGGGACTAGCGGGAGTACGGAGGCGGCCGACTAGCACAGATACGCAGTATTTT.

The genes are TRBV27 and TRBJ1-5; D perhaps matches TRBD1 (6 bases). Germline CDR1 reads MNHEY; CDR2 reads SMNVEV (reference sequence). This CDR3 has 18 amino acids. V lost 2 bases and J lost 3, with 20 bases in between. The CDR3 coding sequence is TGTGCCAGCAGTTTAAGGTGGAGTTCCGACAGGTTCAATCAGCCCCAGCATTTT. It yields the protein CASSLRWSSDRFNQPQHF.

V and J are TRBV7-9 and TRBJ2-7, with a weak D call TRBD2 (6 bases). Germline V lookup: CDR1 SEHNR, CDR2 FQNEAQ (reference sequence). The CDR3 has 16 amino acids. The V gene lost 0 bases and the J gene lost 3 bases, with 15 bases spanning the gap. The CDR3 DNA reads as TGTGCCAGCAGCTTAGCGGGTCCGGGAGTAAACTACGAGCAGTACTTC. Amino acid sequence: CASSLAGPGVNYEQYF.

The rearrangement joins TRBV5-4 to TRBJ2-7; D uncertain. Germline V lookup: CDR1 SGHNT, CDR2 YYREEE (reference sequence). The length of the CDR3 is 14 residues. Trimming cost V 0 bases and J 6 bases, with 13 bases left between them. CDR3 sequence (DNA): TGTGCCAGCAGCTTGGAGGCAGTAGCTAGCGAGCAGTACTTC. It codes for CASSLEAVASEQYF.

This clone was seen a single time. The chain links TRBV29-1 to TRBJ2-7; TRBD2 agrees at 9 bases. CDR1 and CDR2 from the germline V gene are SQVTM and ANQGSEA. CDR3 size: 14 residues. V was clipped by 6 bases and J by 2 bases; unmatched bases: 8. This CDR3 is CSVGRGGLTYEQYF. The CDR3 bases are TGCAGCGTCGGGCGGGGGGGGTTAACCTACGAGCAGTACTTC.

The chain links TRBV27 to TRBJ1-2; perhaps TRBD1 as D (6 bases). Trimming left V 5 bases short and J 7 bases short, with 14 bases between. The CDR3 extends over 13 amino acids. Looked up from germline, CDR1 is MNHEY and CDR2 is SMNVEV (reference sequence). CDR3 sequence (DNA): TGTGCCAGCAGTCGACAGGACGGCTCTGGCTACACCTTC. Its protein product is CASSRQDGSGYTF.

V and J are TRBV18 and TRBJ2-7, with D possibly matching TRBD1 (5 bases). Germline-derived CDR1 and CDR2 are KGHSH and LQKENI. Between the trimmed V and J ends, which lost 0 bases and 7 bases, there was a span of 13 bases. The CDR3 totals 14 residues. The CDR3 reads CASSPPPRVGEQYF. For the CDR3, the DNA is TGTGCCAGCTCACCACCTCCCAGGGTAGGTGAGCAGTACTTC.

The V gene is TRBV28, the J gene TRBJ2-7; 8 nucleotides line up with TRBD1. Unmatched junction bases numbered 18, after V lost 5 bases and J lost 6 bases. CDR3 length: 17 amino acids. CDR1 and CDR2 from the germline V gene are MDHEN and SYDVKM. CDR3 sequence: CASSPTAGQGKLCEQYF. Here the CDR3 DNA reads TGTGCCAGCAGTCCAACTGCCGGACAGGGAAAACTTTGCGAGCAGTACTTC.

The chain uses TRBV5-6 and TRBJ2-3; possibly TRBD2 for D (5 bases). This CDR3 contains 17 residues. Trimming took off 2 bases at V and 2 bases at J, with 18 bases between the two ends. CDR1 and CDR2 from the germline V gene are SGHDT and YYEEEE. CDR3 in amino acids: CASSFRSYERTTDTQYF. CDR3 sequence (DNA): TGTGCCAGCAGCTTCCGAAGCTATGAGCGGACCACAGATACGCAGTATTTT.

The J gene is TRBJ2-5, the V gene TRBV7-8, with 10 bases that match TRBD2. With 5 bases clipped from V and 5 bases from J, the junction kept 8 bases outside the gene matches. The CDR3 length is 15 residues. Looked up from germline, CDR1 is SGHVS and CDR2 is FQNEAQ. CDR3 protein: CASSPSGRGRETQYF. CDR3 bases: TGTGCCAGCAGCCCAAGCGGGAGGGGAAGGGAGACCCAGTACTTC.

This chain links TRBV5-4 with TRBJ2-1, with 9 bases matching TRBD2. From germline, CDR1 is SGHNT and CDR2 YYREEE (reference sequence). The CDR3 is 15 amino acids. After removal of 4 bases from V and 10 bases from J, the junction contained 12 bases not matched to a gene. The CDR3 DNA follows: TGTGCCAGCAGCGGTAGCGGGAGCACCTTGGGGGAGCAGTTCTTC. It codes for CASSGSGSTLGEQFF.

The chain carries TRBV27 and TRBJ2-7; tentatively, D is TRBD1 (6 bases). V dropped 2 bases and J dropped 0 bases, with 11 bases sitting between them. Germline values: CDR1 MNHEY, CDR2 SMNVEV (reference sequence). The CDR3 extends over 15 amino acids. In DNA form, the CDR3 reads TGTGCCAGCAGTTTAAACGCCAGGGGCTCCTACGAGCAGTACTTC. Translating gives CASSLNARGSYEQYF.

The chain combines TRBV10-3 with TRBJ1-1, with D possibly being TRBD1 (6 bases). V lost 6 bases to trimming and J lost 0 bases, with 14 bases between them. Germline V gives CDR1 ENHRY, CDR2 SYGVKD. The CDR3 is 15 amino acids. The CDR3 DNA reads TGTGCCATCAGCCGGACAGAAGACATGAACACTGAAGCTTTCTTT. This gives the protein CAISRTEDMNTEAFF.

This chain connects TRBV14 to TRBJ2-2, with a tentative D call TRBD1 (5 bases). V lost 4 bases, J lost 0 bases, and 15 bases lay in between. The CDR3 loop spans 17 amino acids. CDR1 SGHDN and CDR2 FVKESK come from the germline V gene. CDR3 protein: CASSRRQPFANTGELFF. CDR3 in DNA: TGTGCCAGCAGCCGTCGACAGCCGTTCGCGAACACCGGGGAGCTGTTTTTT.

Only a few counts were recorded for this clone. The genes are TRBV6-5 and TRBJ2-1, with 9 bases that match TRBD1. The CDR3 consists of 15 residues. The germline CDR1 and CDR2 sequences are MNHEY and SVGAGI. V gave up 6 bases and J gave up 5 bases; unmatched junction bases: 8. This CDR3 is CASSLYRGRNNEQFF. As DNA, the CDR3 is TGTGCCAGCAGCCTATACAGGGGGCGAAACAATGAGCAGTTCTTC.

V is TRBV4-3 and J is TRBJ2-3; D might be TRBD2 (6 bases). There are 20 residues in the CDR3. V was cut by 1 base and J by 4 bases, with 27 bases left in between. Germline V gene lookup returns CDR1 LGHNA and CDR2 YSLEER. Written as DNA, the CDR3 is TGCGCCAGCAGCCAAGGATGGGACTCGCGGGATCTCTTTTCTCCAGATACGCAGTATTTT. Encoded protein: CASSQGWDSRDLFSPDTQYF.

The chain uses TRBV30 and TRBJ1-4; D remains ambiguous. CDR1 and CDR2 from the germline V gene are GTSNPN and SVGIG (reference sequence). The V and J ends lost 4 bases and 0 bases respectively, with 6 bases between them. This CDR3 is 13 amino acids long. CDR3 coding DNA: TGTGCCTGGACCCGGGCAACTAATGAAAAACTGTTTTTT. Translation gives CAWTRATNEKLFF.

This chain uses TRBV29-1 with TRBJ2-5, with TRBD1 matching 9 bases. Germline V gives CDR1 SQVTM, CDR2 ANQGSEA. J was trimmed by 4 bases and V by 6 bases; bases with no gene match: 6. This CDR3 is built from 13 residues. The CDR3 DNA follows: TGCAGCGTCGTGGACAGGGGAGGAGAGACCCAGTACTTC. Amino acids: CSVVDRGGETQYF.

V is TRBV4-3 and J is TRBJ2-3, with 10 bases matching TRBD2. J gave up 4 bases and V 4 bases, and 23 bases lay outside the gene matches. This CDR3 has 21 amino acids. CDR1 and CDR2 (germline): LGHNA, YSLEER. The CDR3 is CASSRDGWQSGRGRGPDTQYF. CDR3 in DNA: TGCGCCAGCAGCCGAGACGGCTGGCAAAGCGGGAGGGGGCGGGGACCAGATACGCAGTATTTT.

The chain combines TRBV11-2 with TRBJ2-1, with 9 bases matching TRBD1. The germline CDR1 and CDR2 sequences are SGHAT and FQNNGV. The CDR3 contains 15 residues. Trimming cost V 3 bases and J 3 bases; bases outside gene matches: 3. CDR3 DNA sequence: TGTGCCAGCAGCTTCCGGGACAGGGTCTACAATGAGCAGTTCTTC. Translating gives CASSFRDRVYNEQFF. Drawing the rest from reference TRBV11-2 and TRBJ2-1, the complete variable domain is EAGVAQSPRYKIIEKRQSVAFWCNPISGHATLYWYQQILGQGPKLLIQFQNNGVVDDSQLPKDRFSAERLKGVDSTLKIQPAKLEDSAVYLCASSFRDRVYNEQFFGPGTRLTVL.

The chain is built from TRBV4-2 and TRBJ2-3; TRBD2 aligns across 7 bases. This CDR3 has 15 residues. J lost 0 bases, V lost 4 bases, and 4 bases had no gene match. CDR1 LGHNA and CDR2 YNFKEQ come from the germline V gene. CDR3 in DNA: TGTGCCAGCAGCCCACTAGCGCCGAGCACAGATACGCAGTATTTT. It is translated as CASSPLAPSTDTQYF.

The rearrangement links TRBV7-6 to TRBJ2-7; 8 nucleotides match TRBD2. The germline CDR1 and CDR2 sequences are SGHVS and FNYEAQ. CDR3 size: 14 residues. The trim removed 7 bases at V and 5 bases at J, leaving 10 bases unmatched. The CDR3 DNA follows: TGTGCCAGCACCAGCAGCGGGAGTAACCACGAGCAGTACTTC. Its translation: CASTSSGSNHEQYF.

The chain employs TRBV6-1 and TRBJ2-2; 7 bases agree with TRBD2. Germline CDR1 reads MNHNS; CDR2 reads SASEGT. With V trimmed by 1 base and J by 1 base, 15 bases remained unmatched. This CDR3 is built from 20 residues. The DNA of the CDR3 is TGTGCCAGCAGTGAAGGAGTTGGGGGTCCGAGCGGGATGAACACCGGGGAGCTGTTTTTT. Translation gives CASSEGVGGPSGMNTGELFF.